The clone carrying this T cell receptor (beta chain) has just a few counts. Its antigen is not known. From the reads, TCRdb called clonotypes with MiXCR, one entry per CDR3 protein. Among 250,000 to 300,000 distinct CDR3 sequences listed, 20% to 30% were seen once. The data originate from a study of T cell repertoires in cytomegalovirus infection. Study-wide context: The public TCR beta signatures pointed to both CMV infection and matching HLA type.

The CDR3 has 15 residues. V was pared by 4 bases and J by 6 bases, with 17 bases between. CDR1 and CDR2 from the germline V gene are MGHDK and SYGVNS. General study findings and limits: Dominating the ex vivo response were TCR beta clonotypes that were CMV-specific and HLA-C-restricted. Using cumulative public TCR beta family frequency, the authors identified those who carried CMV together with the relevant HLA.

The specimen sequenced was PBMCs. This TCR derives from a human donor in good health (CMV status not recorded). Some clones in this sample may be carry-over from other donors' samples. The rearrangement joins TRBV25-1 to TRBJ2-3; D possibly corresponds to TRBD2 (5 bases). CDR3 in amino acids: CASSASDGLTDTQYF. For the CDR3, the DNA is TGTGCCAGCAGTGCCTCGGACGGACTTACGGATACGCAGTATTTT.